The 18 T cell receptor beta chains below all came from one sample that was sequenced in a study of T cells in women clearing cervical HPV infection. The table came from immunoSEQ multiplex PCR; TCRdb's copy has only in-frame clones and leaves some out. The listing contains tens of thousands of clones. The sequenced sample was blood buffy coat. These receptors all come from a woman between 18 and 69 years old with a cervical HPV16 infection that either progressed to CIN3+ or cleared (not recorded which).

A remark on this clone: Read data end 3 residues before the CDR3 end; the end is taken from the germline J gene. This rearrangement joins TRBV20-1 to TRBJ2-1, with 13 positions matching TRBD2. V dropped 6 bases and J dropped 4; count of bases not matched to a gene: 9. Germline lookup yields CDR1 DFQATT and CDR2 SNEGSKA (reference sequence). The CDR3 is made up of 16 amino acids. CDR3 bases read: TGCAGTGCCTCGGGACTAGCGGGATCGATTTACAATGAG. Translation gives CSASGLAGSIYNE. The CDR3 as a whole reads CSASGLAGSIYNEQFF.

As for this clone: The CDR3 end lies 3 residues beyond the end of the read and is filled in from the germline J gene. The chain couples TRBV19 to TRBJ1-1, with a possible D match to TRBD1 (6 bases). The CDR3 has 16 residues. CDR1 is LNHDA, CDR2 SQIVND, per germline (reference sequence). The V gene lost 1 base and the J gene lost 4 bases, with 16 bases spanning the gap. CDR3 sequence reads: CASSIGRRGAGTEAFF. The DNA read from the CDR3 is TGTGCCAGTAGTATAGGCAGGCGGGGGGCTGGCACTGAA. The full variable domain, rest sourced from reference TRBV19 and TRBJ1-1, is DGGITQSPKYLFRKEGQNVTLSCEQNLNHDAMYWYRQDPGQGLRLIYYSQIVNDFQKGDIAEGYSVSREKKESFPLTVTSAQKNPTAFYLCASSIGRRGAGTEAFFGQGTRLTVV.

The sequenced part of the CDR3 DNA is TGTGCCAGCAGTACCTCACAAGGGGGTGAG. Its translation is CASSTSQGGE. The entire CDR3 reads CASSTSQGGEQFF. The chain couples TRBV7-6 to TRBJ2-1; tentative D call: TRBD1 (6 bases). The CDR3 goes on 3 residues after the read ends, and that part is filled in from the germline J gene. The germline V gene has CDR1 SGHVS and CDR2 FNYEAQ. The length of the CDR3 is 13 residues. Trimming took 6 bases from V and 9 from J, leaving 15 bases between them.

With respect to this clone: The read ends 3 residues before the CDR3 terminus; that terminus is restored from the germline J gene. The rearrangement uses TRBV5-4 and TRBJ2-7; no clear D gene. Germline-derived CDR1 and CDR2 are SGHNT and YYREEE (reference sequence). The CDR3 is made up of 14 amino acids. Trimming cost V 0 bases and J 4 bases, with 11 bases left between them. The CDR3 bases that were read are TGTGCCAGCAGCTTGGGGTCCCAAGGGTACGAG. Its translation: CASSLGSQGYE. The entire CDR3 protein reads CASSLGSQGYEQYF.

A word on this clone: The observed sequence ends 3 residues before the CDR3 terminus, with the missing tail filled in from the germline J gene. The chain is built from TRBV7-2 and TRBJ1-2; D is undetermined. The V gene's germline CDR1 is SGHTA and CDR2 FQGNSA. The CDR3 has 13 amino acids. The chain's CDR3 is CASSWVGFGDYTF. CDR3 DNA (partial): TGTGCCAGCAGCTGGGTAGGGTTTGGAGAC.

Concerning this clone: Read sequence stops 3 residues before the CDR3 end, and the germline J gene provides the missing end. V and J are TRBV7-9 and TRBJ2-7; D call uncertain. This CDR3 contains 12 residues. Germline V CDR1 and CDR2: SEHNR, FQNEAQ (reference sequence). V was pared by 3 bases and J by 6 bases, with 9 bases between. The covered CDR3 bases are TGTGCCAGCAGCTTCCGCGTCCCCGAG. Protein: CASSFRVPE. The full CDR3 reads CASSFRVPEQYF.

Concerning this clone itself: The read halts 3 residues ahead of the CDR3 end, with the missing end drawn from the germline J gene. V gene TRBV18 combines with J gene TRBJ2-7; TRBD2 matches at 16 bases. J was trimmed by 2 bases and V by 5 bases; bases with no gene match: 3. This CDR3 is 16 amino acids long. The germline V gene has CDR1 KGHSH and CDR2 LQKENI. CDR3 region: CASSEGTSGRAYEQYF. The part of the CDR3 DNA that was read is TGTGCCAGCTCAGAGGGGACTAGCGGGAGGGCCTACGAG.

The CDR3 spells CSASMRETQYF. The sequenced CDR3 bases are TGCAGTGCTAGTATGCGAGAGACC. The V call is TRBV20-1, the J call TRBJ2-5, with D hard to call. The CDR3 end falls 3 residues outside the read, so it is completed with the germline J gene. The CDR3 has 11 amino acids. V shed 3 bases and J shed 4 bases, with 6 bases lying between them. Germline-derived CDR1 and CDR2 are DFQATT and SNEGSKA (reference sequence).

To note about this clone: The read ends 3 residues early relative to the CDR3; the germline J gene fills the gap. The chain couples TRBV7-8 to TRBJ1-2; D call uncertain. The germline CDR1 and CDR2 sequences are SGHVS and FQNEAQ. V was clipped by 2 bases and J by 4 bases, with 8 bases between them. CDR3 length equals 13 residues. CDR3 region: CASSLRLRYGYTF. The CDR3 bases that were read are TGTGCCAGCAGCTTACGACTCCGCTATGGC. The full variable domain, rest sourced from reference TRBV7-8 and TRBJ1-2, is GAGVSQSPRYKVAKRGQDVALRCDPISGHVSLFWYQQALGQGPEFLTYFQNEAQLDKSGLPSDRFFAERPEGSVSTLKIQRTQQEDSAVYLCASSLRLRYGYTFGSGTRLTVV.

As to this clone: The sequenced fragment ends 3 residues before the CDR3 boundary, so the rest is inferred from the germline J gene. V is TRBV6-2 or TRBV6-3 and J is TRBJ2-3, with 9 positions matching TRBD1. Germline V gene lookup returns CDR1 MNHEY and CDR2 SVGEGT. The CDR3 extends over 14 amino acids. CDR3 sequence reads: CASSSDRGQETQYF. The sequenced CDR3 bases are TGTGCCAGCAGTTCGGACAGGGGCCAAGAGACG.

About this clone: The read ends 3 residues before the CDR3 terminus; that terminus is restored from the germline J gene. The chain links TRBV29-1 to TRBJ2-5; D might be TRBD1 (6 bases). V lost 7 bases and J lost 6, with 12 bases in between. The CDR3 is 11 residues long. Germline-derived CDR1 and CDR2 are SQVTM and ANQGSEA. The CDR3 sequence is CSGRGTQTQYF. The sequenced part of the CDR3 DNA is TGCAGCGGCAGGGGTACGCAGACC.

As to this clone: The observed sequence ends 3 residues before the CDR3 terminus, with the missing tail filled in from the germline J gene. The chain joins TRBV29-1 to TRBJ2-1, with TRBD1 matching over 8 bases. Germline assignment: CDR1 SQVTM and CDR2 ANQGSEA. V shed 6 bases and J 7 bases; nucleotides not matched to a gene: 5. CDR3 size: 12 residues. Incomplete CDR3 DNA: TGCAGCGTCGACAGGGGTGATAATGAG. Protein sequence: CSVDRGDNE. The full CDR3 reads CSVDRGDNEQFF.

Concerning this clone itself: The read is 3 residues too short to cover the CDR3 end, so that end is filled in from the germline J gene. The chain couples TRBV10-2 to TRBJ2-1; D might be TRBD2 (6 bases). The CDR3 length is 15 residues. The germline CDR1 and CDR2 sequences are WSHSY and SAAADI. V was clipped by 4 bases and J by 0 bases, with 10 bases between them. The CDR3 loop is CASSATAGSYNEQFF. Incomplete CDR3 DNA: TGCGCCAGCAGTGCAACAGCGGGCTCCTACAATGAG.

Regarding this clone: With the read ending 3 residues before the CDR3 end, the germline J gene is used to fill in that end. J is TRBJ2-2 and V is TRBV20-1; possible D gene TRBD2, 5 bases. Trimming pared 7 bases from V and 3 bases from J, leaving 9 bases between. CDR1 and CDR2 from the germline V gene are DFQATT and SNEGSKA (reference sequence). This CDR3 is built from 12 residues. This chain's CDR3 is CSGVRDTGELFF. The CDR3 DNA, read in part, is TGCAGTGGGGTGAGGGACACCGGGGAG.

Turning to this clone: The CDR3 goes on 3 residues after the read ends, and that part is filled in from the germline J gene. The chain recombines TRBV7-9 with TRBJ1-1; D is ambiguous. V was trimmed by 3 bases and J by 2 bases, leaving 13 bases between them. The CDR3 runs to 15 residues. The germline gives CDR1 SEHNR, CDR2 FQNEAQ (reference sequence). Here the CDR3 reads CASSLKGRLNTEAFF. CDR3 DNA, as far as it was read: TGTGCCAGCAGCTTGAAGGGTCGGCTAAACACTGAA. Combining the CDR3 with reference TRBV7-9 and TRBJ1-1 gives the whole variable domain DTGVSQNPRHKITKRGQNVTFRCDPISEHNRLYWYRQTLGQGPEFLTYFQNEAQLEKSRLLSDRFSAERPKGSFSTLEIQRTEQGDSAMYLCASSLKGRLNTEAFFGQGTRLTVV.

Turning to this clone: The sequence runs out 3 residues before the end of the CDR3; the remainder is reconstructed from the germline J gene. The chain links TRBV20-1 to TRBJ2-5; 8 bases are shared with TRBD2. Per germline, CDR1 DFQATT and CDR2 SNEGSKA (reference sequence). The CDR3 contains 14 residues. V shed 7 bases and J 0 bases; nucleotides not matched to a gene: 7. CDR3: CSGSELADQETQYF. The sequenced CDR3 bases are TGCAGTGGTTCTGAACTAGCGGACCAAGAGACC.

Comment on this clone: The CDR3 extends 3 residues past the end of the read, so its final part is completed from the germline J gene. The V gene is TRBV19, the J gene TRBJ2-3; 8 nucleotides agree with TRBD2. V lost 3 bases to trimming and J lost 1 base; unmatched junction nucleotides: 9. The germline gives CDR1 LNHDA, CDR2 SQIVND (reference sequence). The length of the CDR3 is 17 residues. CDR3 loop: CASSMFSGSVGTDTQYF. CDR3 DNA, as far as it was read: TGTGCCAGTAGTATGTTCAGCGGGAGCGTCGGCACAGATACG.

About this clone: The read falls 3 residues short of the CDR3 end, and the missing part is taken from the germline J gene. The genes are TRBV7-9 and TRBJ1-1, with a tentative D call TRBD1 (5 bases). Germline V gene lookup returns CDR1 SEHNR and CDR2 FQNEAQ (reference sequence). Trimming pared 3 bases from V and 5 bases from J, leaving 13 bases between. This CDR3 spans 14 amino acids. The CDR3: CASSFGQGKTEAFF. The sequenced CDR3 bases are TGTGCCAGCAGCTTCGGCCAGGGAAAGACTGAA.